A single sample is the source of the 26 T cell receptor beta chains below, sequenced in a study of early T cells in non-severe SARS-CoV-2 infection. TCRdb processed the 5' RACE reads anew with MiXCR; each CDR3 protein has one entry. The table has tens of thousands of distinct CDR3 sequences, roughly 5.9% seen once; the top ten hold 6.8%. The source material was whole blood. The receptors originated from an adult who was a healthcare worker with PCR-confirmed SARS-CoV-2 infection or an uninfected control (not recorded which).

This clonotype was recorded many times. This chain links TRBV9 with TRBJ2-1, with a weak D call TRBD2 (5 bases). Trimming took off 1 base at V and 2 bases at J, with 10 bases between the two ends. The CDR3 consists of 15 residues. Germline CDR1 is SGDLS and CDR2 is YYNGEE. The CDR3 loop reads CASSVYGVTYNEQFF. CDR3 nucleotides: TGTGCCAGCAGCGTATACGGGGTAACCTACAATGAGCAGTTCTTC. Full variable domain (rest looked up from reference TRBV9 and TRBJ2-1): DSGVTQTPKHLITATGQRVTLRCSPRSGDLSVYWYQQSLDQGLQFLIQYYNGEERAKGNILERFSAQQFPDLHSELNLSSLELGDSALYFCASSVYGVTYNEQFFGPGTRLTVL.

Many counts were recorded for this clonotype. V and J are TRBV7-3 and TRBJ2-2; D is possibly TRBD2 (6 bases). The CDR3 runs to 11 residues. The V end was cut by 8 bases, the J end by 6 bases, with 7 bases between. Germline V gene lookup returns CDR1 SGHTA and CDR2 FQGTGA. The CDR3 reads CASRGSGELFF. The CDR3, as DNA: TGTGCCAGCCGGGGGTCCGGGGAGCTGTTTTTT.

This clonotype has at least ten counts. The V and J genes are TRBV20-1 and TRBJ1-1; D not certain. This CDR3 has 16 amino acids. Looked up from germline, CDR1 is DFQATT and CDR2 is SNEGSKA (reference sequence). V was cut by 3 bases and J by 0 bases, with 17 bases left in between. The CDR3 reads CSASRQMSIMNTEAFF. CDR3 sequence (DNA): TGCAGTGCTAGCAGGCAGATGAGTATCATGAACACTGAAGCTTTCTTT.

This clonotype occurred a few times. The gene calls are TRBV4-1 and TRBJ2-5; D remains ambiguous. Trimming removed 6 bases at V and 5 bases at J, with 13 bases between. CDR1 is MGHRA and CDR2 is YSYEKL in the germline V gene. The length of the CDR3 is 13 residues. In DNA form, the CDR3 reads TGCGCCAGCAGGAGGAATATTGGTGAGACCCAGTACTTC. This codes for CASRRNIGETQYF.

This clonotype was detected a few times. This chain links TRBV29-1 with TRBJ1-5; TRBD1 agrees at 9 bases. The CDR3 is 14 amino acids. From germline, CDR1 is SQVTM and CDR2 ANQGSEA. V was pared by 6 bases and J by 4 bases, with 7 bases of the junction left unmatched. The CDR3 spells CSVRDRDPNQPQHF. The CDR3 DNA follows: TGCAGCGTCAGGGACAGGGACCCAAATCAGCCCCAGCATTTT.

This clonotype was picked up many times. The rearrangement uses TRBV7-2 and TRBJ2-7; D is possibly TRBD2 (6 bases). This CDR3 has 15 residues. CDR1 and CDR2 (germline): SGHTA, FQGNSA. V lost 0 bases and J lost 2, with 11 bases in between. CDR3 bases: TGTGCCAGCAGCTTAGCGGCCGGGAGCACCTACGAGCAGTACTTC. Translated, it gives CASSLAAGSTYEQYF.

This clonotype was counted between two and nine times. The CDR3 DNA is TGTGCCAGCAGCAAGACAGGGGGGTTCACTGAAGCTTTCTTT. Protein product: CASSKTGGFTEAFF. The chain links TRBV12-3 or TRBV12-4 to TRBJ1-1, with 9 bases fitting TRBD1. The CDR3 runs to 14 residues. V was pared by 6 bases and J by 4 bases, with 6 bases of the junction left unmatched.

The chain is built from TRBV11-2 and TRBJ1-5; D is possibly TRBD1 (6 bases). V lost 4 bases and J lost 4, with 14 bases in between. The CDR3 sequence is 15 residues long. Germline CDR1 SGHAT, CDR2 FQNNGV. For the CDR3, the DNA is TGTGCCAGCAGCTCACTTAGGGGGACTAATCAGCCCCAGCATTTT. Its protein is CASSSLRGTNQPQHF.

The genes are TRBV7-3 and TRBJ1-1; TRBD1 aligns across 7 bases. This CDR3 comprises 14 residues. The V and J ends lost 4 bases and 4 bases, in that order; junction bases with no gene match: 6. Germline V lookup: CDR1 SGHTA, CDR2 FQGTGA. The chain's CDR3 is CASSSTRGSTEAFF. The DNA of the CDR3 is TGTGCCAGCAGCTCTACCAGGGGGAGCACTGAAGCTTTCTTT.

V gene TRBV7-3 combines with J gene TRBJ2-2; D may be TRBD1 (6 bases). Germline V gives CDR1 SGHTA, CDR2 FQGTGA. The CDR3 has 12 amino acids. Trimming removed 8 bases from V and 6 bases from J, with 10 bases in between. CDR3 residues: CASGQGPGELFF. The CDR3 DNA reads TGTGCCAGCGGCCAGGGGCCCGGGGAGCTGTTTTTT.

This clonotype was observed at least ten times. The chain links TRBV19 to TRBJ2-7; possible D gene TRBD2, 7 bases. From germline, CDR1 is LNHDA and CDR2 SQIVND (reference sequence). V dropped 3 bases and J dropped 0 bases, with 12 bases sitting between them. CDR3 length: 15 amino acids. The CDR3 DNA is TGTGCCAGTAGTATCCCCGGGGGGCTCTCCTACGAGCAGTACTTC. It is translated as CASSIPGGLSYEQYF. Variable domain in full (rest from reference TRBV19 and TRBJ2-7): DGGITQSPKYLFRKEGQNVTLSCEQNLNHDAMYWYRQDPGQGLRLIYYSQIVNDFQKGDIAEGYSVSREKKESFPLTVTSAQKNPTAFYLCASSIPGGLSYEQYFGPGTRLTVT.

The J gene is TRBJ2-5, the V gene TRBV5-4; TRBD2 might be the D (6 bases). This CDR3 is built from 14 residues. Per the germline V gene, CDR1 is SGHNT and CDR2 is YYREEE (reference sequence). V lost 4 bases, J lost 5 bases, and 15 bases lay in between. This chain's CDR3 is CASSIAGWGETQYF. The DNA of the CDR3 is TGTGCCAGCAGCATCGCGGGGTGGGGTGAGACCCAGTACTTC.

This clonotype was seen many times. The chain recombines TRBV12-3 or TRBV12-4 with TRBJ1-2; no reliable D call. V was clipped by 7 bases and J by 4 bases, with 10 bases between them. The CDR3 is made up of 12 amino acids. The CDR3 DNA reads as TGTGCCAGCAACAATGCTTCCTATGGCTACACCTTC. Amino acid sequence: CASNNASYGYTF.

This clonotype came up many times. The chain links TRBV7-2 to TRBJ1-5; D is possibly TRBD1 (5 bases). The ends were cut back, 3 bases at V and 2 bases at J, with 14 bases in the middle. This CDR3 is built from 16 residues. In germline, CDR1 is SGHTA, CDR2 FQGNSA. The CDR3 spells CASSLGPRGGNQPQHF. The CDR3 bases are TGTGCCAGCAGCTTGGGACCCCGGGGTGGCAATCAGCCCCAGCATTTT.

This clonotype was seen ten or more times. The CDR3 DNA sequence: TGTGCCAGCTCCCCGTCGGGTAAGCAGCCCCAGCATTTT. Translation gives CASSPSGKQPQHF. The rearrangement joins TRBV18 to TRBJ1-5, with unresolved D. The germline gives CDR1 KGHSH, CDR2 LQKENI. The CDR3 sequence is 13 residues long. V was pared by 6 bases and J by 7 bases, with 13 bases between. The whole variable domain, filled in from reference TRBV18 and TRBJ1-5, reads NAGVMQNPRHLVRRRGQEARLRCSPMKGHSHVYWYRQLPEEGLKFMVYLQKENIIDESGMPKERFSAEFPKEGPSILRIQQVVRGDSAAYFCASSPSGKQPQHFGDGTRLSIL.

This clonotype was picked up many times. The gene calls are TRBV11-2 and TRBJ1-5; the D is unclear. The CDR3 runs 13 residues. V gave up 1 base and J gave up 5 bases, with 6 bases separating them. Germline CDR1 and CDR2: SGHAT and FQNNGV. The CDR3 protein is CASSLGIDQPQHF. The CDR3 nucleotides read TGTGCCAGCAGCTTAGGTATCGATCAGCCCCAGCATTTT.

This clonotype has ten or more counts. The chain couples TRBV20-1 to TRBJ2-1, with 7 positions matching TRBD1. Germline V lookup: CDR1 DFQATT, CDR2 SNEGSKA (reference sequence). J gave up 6 bases and V 0 bases, and 8 bases lay outside the gene matches. CDR3 length: 15 amino acids. The CDR3 sequence is CSAREGRGMRNEQFF. Here the CDR3 DNA reads TGCAGTGCTAGAGAGGGCAGGGGGATGCGCAATGAGCAGTTCTTC.

The chain recombines TRBV7-2 with TRBJ2-3; TRBD2 is a possible D gene (6 bases). The germline V gene encodes CDR1 SGHTA and CDR2 FQGNSA. CDR3 length: 17 amino acids. The V end lost 4 bases, the J end lost 3 bases, and 20 bases lay between the germline ends. CDR3 residues: CASSSISSGVRTDTQYF. As DNA, the CDR3 is TGTGCCAGCAGCTCAATCTCCTCGGGGGTTCGGACAGATACGCAGTATTTT.

The rearrangement links TRBV6-5 to TRBJ1-6; D possibly corresponds to TRBD1 (6 bases). The CDR3 totals 15 residues. Germline CDR1 and CDR2: MNHEY and SVGAGI. Trimming stripped 3 bases from V and 6 bases from J, with 12 bases between. CDR3 loop: CASSYIQGANSPLHF. The DNA of the CDR3 is TGTGCCAGCAGTTATATACAGGGAGCTAATTCACCCCTCCACTTT.

CDR3 sequence (DNA): TGCAGTGCTGGGTCGGCTAGCGGATCCTCCTACGAGCAGTACTTC. Protein: CSAGSASGSSYEQYF. The chain is built from TRBV20-1 and TRBJ2-7, with 7 positions matching TRBD2. V lost 5 bases to trimming and J lost 0 bases; unmatched junction nucleotides: 10. Germline values: CDR1 DFQATT, CDR2 SNEGSKA (reference sequence). The CDR3 sequence is 15 residues long.

This clonotype came up a few times. The chain has TRBV24-1 and TRBJ2-2, with D possibly matching TRBD1 (5 bases). CDR1 and CDR2 from the germline V gene are KGHDR and SFDVKD. CDR3 size: 16 residues. Trimming took off 4 bases at V and 1 base at J, with 12 bases between the two ends. The CDR3, as DNA: TGTGCCACCAGTGACCGGTACCAGGGGAACACCGGGGAGCTGTTTTTT. This sequence encodes CATSDRYQGNTGELFF.

V usage is TRBV7-6 and J usage is TRBJ2-2; 11 bases are shared with TRBD2. This CDR3 comprises 16 residues. The germline CDR1 and CDR2 sequences are SGHVS and FNYEAQ. Germline trimming cut 5 bases from V and 5 bases from J; bases unmatched to any gene: 7. CDR3 region: CASSLTSGGVTGELFF. As DNA, the CDR3 is TGTGCCAGCAGCCTAACTAGCGGGGGTGTGACCGGGGAGCTGTTTTTT.

The gene calls are TRBV2 and TRBJ2-1, with a possible D match to TRBD1 (6 bases). The germline V gene encodes CDR1 SNHLY and CDR2 FYNNEI. This CDR3 is 12 amino acids long. V shed 6 bases and J shed 5 bases, with 8 bases lying between them. The CDR3 protein is CASRGDNNEQFF. DNA of the CDR3: TGTGCCAGCAGGGGGGACAACAATGAGCAGTTCTTC.

This clonotype has more than one count but fewer than ten. The chain employs TRBV4-3 and TRBJ2-5; 7 bases line up with TRBD2. The V gene's germline CDR1 is LGHNA and CDR2 YSLEER. The CDR3 spans 18 residues. The junction had 11 bases not matched to a gene; V was cut back by 0 bases and J by 1 base. Written as DNA, the CDR3 is TGCGCCAGCAGCCAAGAGGAGAGGCTAGCGGAGCTCCAAGAGACCCAGTACTTC. Translated, it gives CASSQEERLAELQETQYF.

This clonotype was counted ten times or more. The chain uses TRBV7-2 and TRBJ1-1, with D maybe TRBD1 (5 bases). Trimming removed 1 base from V and 5 bases from J, with 17 bases in between. Germline V lookup: CDR1 SGHTA, CDR2 FQGNSA. The CDR3 extends over 16 amino acids. The CDR3 spells CASSLGASGGLTEAFF. The CDR3 DNA reads TGTGCCAGCAGCTTAGGGGCCTCCGGGGGGTTGACTGAAGCTTTCTTT.

This clonotype occurred many times. V gene TRBV7-9 combines with J gene TRBJ1-1; D gene uncertain. Germline CDR1 and CDR2: SEHNR and FQNEAQ (reference sequence). The CDR3 is made up of 12 amino acids. V was clipped by 3 bases and J by 3 bases, with 5 bases between them. The CDR3 reads CASSLEYTEAFF. CDR3 bases: TGTGCCAGCAGCTTGGAATACACTGAAGCTTTCTTT.